A selection of T cell receptor beta chains follows, all from one sample in a study of blood T cell repertoires in COVID-19. Only in-frame clones appear in the TCRdb table, and some are missing; sequencing was by immunoSEQ multiplex PCR. Of roughly 230,000 clones in the sample, roughly 91% were seen once. Sequencing was carried out using PBMCs or T cells enriched from blood (not recorded which). The origin of the receptors is a woman aged 30 to 39 with acute COVID-19. Both conserved end residues are part of each CDR3. The order of the fields is V gene, D gene, clone size, J gene, CDR3 protein, CDR3 DNA. A D gene is named only where the DNA matches it firmly. Clone size is stated in some rows and not others, as once, few, many or a class when expanded.

>TRBV19|-|-|TRBJ1-4
CASSIRWRDEKLFF
TGTGCCAGTAGTATCCGATGGAGGGATGAAAAACTGTTTTTT
>TRBV4-1|TRBD1|-|TRBJ2-5
CASSLTGEGETQYF
TGCGCCAGCAGCCTGACAGGGGAAGGCGAGACCCAGTACTTC
>TRBV10-3|-|-|TRBJ1-1
CATRGGNTEAFF
TGTGCCACCCGGGGAGGGAACACTGAAGCTTTCTTT
>TRBV5-1|-|-|TRBJ1-1
CASSLLTVRGWGEAFF
TGCGCCAGCAGCTTGCTTACAGTACGCGGGTGGGGTGAAGCTTTCTTT
>TRBV6-2/TRBV6-3|-|-|TRBJ1-1
CASSYRTGNTEAFF
TGTGCCAGCAGTTACCGCACAGGGAACACTGAAGCTTTCTTT
>TRBV2|TRBD1|-|TRBJ2-2
CASSWGQENTGELFF
TGTGCCAGCAGTTGGGGACAGGAGAACACCGGGGAGCTGTTTTTT
>TRBV28|TRBD1|-|TRBJ1-1
CASSLSLGQGNMNTEAFF
TGTGCCAGCAGTCTAAGCCTGGGACAGGGTAATATGAACACTGAAGCTTTCTTT
>TRBV11-2|-|-|TRBJ1-1
CASSQIWGGNTEAFF
TGTGCCAGCAGCCAAATTTGGGGAGGGAACACTGAAGCTTTCTTT
>TRBV18|-|-|TRBJ1-2
CASSLSRGAVDGYTF
TGTGCCAGCTCACTATCTCGGGGGGCGGTGGATGGCTACACCTTC
>TRBV18|TRBD2|once|TRBJ2-3
CASSPGLAATDTQYF
TGTGCCAGCTCACCAGGGCTAGCGGCCACAGATACGCAGTATTTT
>TRBV6-2/TRBV6-3|TRBD2|-|TRBJ2-2
CASSYSTSGDTGELFF
TGTGCCAGCAGTTACTCGACTAGCGGAGACACCGGGGAGCTGTTTTTT